This T cell receptor (beta chain) emerged from a study of cytomegalovirus exposure and HLA in healthy donors. Overall study context: Across some 400 genotyped donors, roughly 80% landed in the Caucasian-associated ancestry cluster. General observations from the study: In vitro, a few CMV-associated chains proved specific for CMV antigens.

This CDR3 comprises 14 residues. Trimming stripped 4 bases from V and 2 bases from J, with 8 bases between. Germline V gene data show CDR1 as MRHNA and CDR2 as SNTAGT. Use of 60 Vbeta and 13 Jbeta primers characterized the PCR. Assay: immunoSEQ multiplex PCR; the TCRdb copy retains only in-frame clones and omits some. The sample shows roughly 130,000 clones, roughly 86% of them seen only once. This clone occurred once. Its antigen remains unidentified. The V and J genes are TRBV6-4 and TRBJ2-2, with D perhaps TRBD1 (5 bases). The TCR originated in a woman aged 35 to 49 in good health and CMV-seronegative. Material: PBMCs. The CDR3 nucleotides are TGTGCCAGCAGTGGACAGTCAAACACCGGGGAGCTGTTTTTT. Protein sequence: CASSGQSNTGELFF.